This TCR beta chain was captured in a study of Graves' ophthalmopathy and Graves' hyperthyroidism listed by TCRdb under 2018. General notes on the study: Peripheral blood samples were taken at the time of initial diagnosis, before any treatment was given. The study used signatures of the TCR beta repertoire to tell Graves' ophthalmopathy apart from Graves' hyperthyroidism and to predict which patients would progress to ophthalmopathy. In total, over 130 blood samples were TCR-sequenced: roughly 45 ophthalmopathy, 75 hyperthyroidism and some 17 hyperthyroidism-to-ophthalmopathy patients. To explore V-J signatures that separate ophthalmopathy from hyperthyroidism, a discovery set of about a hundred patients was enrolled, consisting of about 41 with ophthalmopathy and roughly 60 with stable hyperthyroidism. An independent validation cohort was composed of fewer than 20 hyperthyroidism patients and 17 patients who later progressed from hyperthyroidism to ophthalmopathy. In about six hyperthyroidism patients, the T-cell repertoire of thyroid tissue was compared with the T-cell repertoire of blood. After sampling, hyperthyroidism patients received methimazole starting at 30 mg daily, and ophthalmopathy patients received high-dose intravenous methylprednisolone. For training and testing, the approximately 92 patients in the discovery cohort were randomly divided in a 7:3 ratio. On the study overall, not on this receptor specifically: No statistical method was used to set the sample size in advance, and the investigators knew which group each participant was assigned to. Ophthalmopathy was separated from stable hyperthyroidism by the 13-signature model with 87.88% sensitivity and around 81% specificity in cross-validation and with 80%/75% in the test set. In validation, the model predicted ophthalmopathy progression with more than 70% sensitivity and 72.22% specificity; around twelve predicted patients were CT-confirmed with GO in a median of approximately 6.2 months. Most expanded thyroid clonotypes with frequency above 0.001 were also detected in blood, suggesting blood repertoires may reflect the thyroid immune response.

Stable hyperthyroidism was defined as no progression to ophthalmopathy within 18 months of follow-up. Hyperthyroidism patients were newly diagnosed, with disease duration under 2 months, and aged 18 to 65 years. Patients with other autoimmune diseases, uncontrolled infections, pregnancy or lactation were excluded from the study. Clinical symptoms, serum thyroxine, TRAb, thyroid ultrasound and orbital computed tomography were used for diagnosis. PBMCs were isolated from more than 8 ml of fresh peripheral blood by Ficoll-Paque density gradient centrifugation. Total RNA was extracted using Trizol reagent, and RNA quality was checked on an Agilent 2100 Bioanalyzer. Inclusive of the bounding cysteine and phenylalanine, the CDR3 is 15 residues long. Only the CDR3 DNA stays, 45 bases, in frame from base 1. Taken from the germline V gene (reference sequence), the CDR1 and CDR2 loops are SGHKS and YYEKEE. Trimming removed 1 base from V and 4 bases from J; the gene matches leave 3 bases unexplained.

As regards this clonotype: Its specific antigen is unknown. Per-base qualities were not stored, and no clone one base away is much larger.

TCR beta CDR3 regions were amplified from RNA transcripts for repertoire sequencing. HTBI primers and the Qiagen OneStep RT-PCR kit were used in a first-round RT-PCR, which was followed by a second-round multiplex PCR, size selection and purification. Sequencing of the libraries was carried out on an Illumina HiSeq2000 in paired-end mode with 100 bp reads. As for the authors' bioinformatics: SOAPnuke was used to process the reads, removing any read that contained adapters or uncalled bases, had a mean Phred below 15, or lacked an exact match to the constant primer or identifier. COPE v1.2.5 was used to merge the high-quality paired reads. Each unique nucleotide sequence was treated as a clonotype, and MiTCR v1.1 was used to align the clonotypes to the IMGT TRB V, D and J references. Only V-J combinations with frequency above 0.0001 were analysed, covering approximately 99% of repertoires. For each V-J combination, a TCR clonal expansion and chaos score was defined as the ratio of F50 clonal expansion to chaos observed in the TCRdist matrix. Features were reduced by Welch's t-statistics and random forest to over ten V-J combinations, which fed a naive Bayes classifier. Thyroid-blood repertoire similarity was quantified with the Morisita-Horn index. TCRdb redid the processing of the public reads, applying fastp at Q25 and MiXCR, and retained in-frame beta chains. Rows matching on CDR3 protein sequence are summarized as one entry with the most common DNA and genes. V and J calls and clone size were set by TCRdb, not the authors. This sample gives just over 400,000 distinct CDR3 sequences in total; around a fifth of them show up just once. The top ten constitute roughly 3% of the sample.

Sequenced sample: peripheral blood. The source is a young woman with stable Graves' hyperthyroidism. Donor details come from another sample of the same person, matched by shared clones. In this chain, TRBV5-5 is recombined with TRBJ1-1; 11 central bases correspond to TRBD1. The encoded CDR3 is CASSLTGTGGTEAFF. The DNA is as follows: TGTGCCAGCAGCTTGACCGGGACAGGGGGCACTGAAGCTTTCTTT.